One and the same sample provided the 5 T cell receptor beta chains below, sequenced in a study of T cells in Graves' hyperthyroidism and ophthalmopathy. RNA transcripts provided the source from which TCR beta CDR3 regions were amplified. Researchers ran a first-round RT-PCR on the TCR CDR3 using the HTBI primer set. MiXCR, applied by TCRdb to the multiplex PCR reads, yields one record per CDR3 protein. The sample comprises 250,000 to 300,000 distinct CDR3 sequences, less than 15% of which are singletons, and roughly 7.5% rests with the top ten. Sequenced input: blood. The receptors stem from a woman aged 25 to 39 with Graves' hyperthyroidism that later progressed to Graves' ophthalmopathy.

The table lists this clonotype with a few counts. This rearrangement joins TRBV7-9 to TRBJ2-3, with a weak D call TRBD1 (6 bases). The V gene lost 3 bases and the J gene lost 4 bases, with 11 bases spanning the gap. This CDR3 is built from 14 residues. Germline CDR1 reads SEHNR; CDR2 reads FQNEAQ (reference sequence). CDR3: CASSFQTGPDTQYF. Written as DNA, the CDR3 is TGTGCCAGCAGCTTTCAGACAGGCCCAGATACGCAGTATTTT.

V is TRBV20-1 and J is TRBJ2-1, with 13 bases aligning to TRBD2. CDR3 length: 14 residues. J was trimmed by 9 bases and V by 5 bases; bases with no gene match: 7. Germline V gives CDR1 DFQATT, CDR2 SNEGSKA (reference sequence). This chain's CDR3 is CSAQGLAGDREQFF. CDR3 bases: TGCAGTGCTCAAGGACTAGCGGGAGATCGTGAGCAGTTCTTC.

This clonotype has a count of ten or more. CDR3 residues: CAWRLADPAYEQYF. The CDR3 DNA follows: TGTGCCTGGAGGCTAGCGGATCCAGCCTACGAGCAGTACTTC. The chain couples TRBV30 to TRBJ2-7; 7 positions match TRBD2. CDR1 GTSNPN and CDR2 SVGIG come from the germline V gene (reference sequence). The ends lost 3 bases at V and 2 bases at J; junction bases unmatched: 7. The CDR3 length is 14 residues.

This clonotype was counted at least ten times. This sequence joins TRBV3-1 and TRBJ2-1; TRBD1 or TRBD2 may be the D gene (6 bases each). The CDR3 is made up of 14 amino acids. In germline, CDR1 is LGHDT, CDR2 YNNKEL (reference sequence). The V gene lost 8 bases and the J gene lost 4 bases, with 15 bases spanning the gap. CDR3 nucleotides: TGTGCCAGCGGGGGCGGGAAAAAGTACAATGAGCAGTTCTTC. It yields the protein CASGGGKKYNEQFF.

The table lists this clonotype with a few counts. This chain connects TRBV7-9 to TRBJ1-2, with 9 bases matching TRBD1. This CDR3 is 17 amino acids long. The germline V gene has CDR1 SEHNR and CDR2 FQNEAQ (reference sequence). V dropped 4 bases and J dropped 6; count of bases not matched to a gene: 15. CDR3 in amino acids: CASSSGKQGAYVNGYTF. The CDR3 nucleotides are TGTGCCAGCAGCTCAGGAAAACAGGGGGCGTACGTCAATGGCTACACCTTC.